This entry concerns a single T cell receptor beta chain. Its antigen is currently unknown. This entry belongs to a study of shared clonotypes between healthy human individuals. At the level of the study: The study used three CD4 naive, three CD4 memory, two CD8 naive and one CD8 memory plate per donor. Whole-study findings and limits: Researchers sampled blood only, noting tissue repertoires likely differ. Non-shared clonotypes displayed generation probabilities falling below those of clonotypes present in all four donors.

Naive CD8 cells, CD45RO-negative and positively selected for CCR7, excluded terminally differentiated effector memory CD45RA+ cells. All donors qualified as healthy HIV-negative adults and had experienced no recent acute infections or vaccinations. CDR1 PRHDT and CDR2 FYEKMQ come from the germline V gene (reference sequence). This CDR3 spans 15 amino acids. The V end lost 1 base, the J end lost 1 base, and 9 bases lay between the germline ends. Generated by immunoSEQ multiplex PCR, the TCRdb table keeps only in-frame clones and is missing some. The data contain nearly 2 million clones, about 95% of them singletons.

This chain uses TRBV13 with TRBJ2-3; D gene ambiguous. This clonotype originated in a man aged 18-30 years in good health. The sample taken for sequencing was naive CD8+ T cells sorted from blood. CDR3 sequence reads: CASSLVTTGTDTQYF. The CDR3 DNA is TGTGCCAGCAGCTTAGTCACTACCGGCACAGATACGCAGTATTTT.